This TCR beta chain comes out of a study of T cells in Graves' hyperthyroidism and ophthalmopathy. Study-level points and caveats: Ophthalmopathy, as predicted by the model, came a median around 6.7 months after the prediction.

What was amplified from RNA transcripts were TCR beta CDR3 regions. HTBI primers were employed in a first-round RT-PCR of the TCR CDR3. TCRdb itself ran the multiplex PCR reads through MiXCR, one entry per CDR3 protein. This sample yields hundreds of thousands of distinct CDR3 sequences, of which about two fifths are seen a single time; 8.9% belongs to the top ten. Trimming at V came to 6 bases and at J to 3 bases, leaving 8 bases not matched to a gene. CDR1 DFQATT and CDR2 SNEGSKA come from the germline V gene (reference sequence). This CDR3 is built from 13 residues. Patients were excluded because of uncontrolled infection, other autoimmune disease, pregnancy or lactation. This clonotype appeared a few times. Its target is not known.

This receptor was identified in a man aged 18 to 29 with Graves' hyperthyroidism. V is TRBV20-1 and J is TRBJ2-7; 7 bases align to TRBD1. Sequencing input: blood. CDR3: CSARPAGGYEQYF. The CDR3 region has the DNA TGCAGTGCCCGCCCGGCAGGGGGCTACGAGCAGTACTTC.